This entry concerns a single T cell receptor beta chain. As yet, its antigen is unknown. CDR3 length: 17 residues. V was pared by 3 bases and J by 1 base, with 3 bases of the junction left unmatched. Germline values: CDR1 PRHDT, CDR2 FYEKMQ (reference sequence). Profiling relied on immunoSEQ multiplex PCR, and the TCRdb table lists in-frame clones only, not all of them. The table lists some 39,000 clones, approximately 90% of them singletons. The data were taken from a study of OX40 agonist ivuxolimab in advanced cancers. Study-wide results and limits: Antigen specificity of clonally expanded peripheral T cells was not established.

The material was CD4+ or CD8+ T cells sorted from blood, obtained in a trial of the OX40 agonist ivuxolimab. The clonotype originates from an adult with an advanced solid tumor such as melanoma, head and neck, liver or kidney cancer. The rearrangement joins TRBV13 to TRBJ2-2, with TRBD2 matching 12 bases. The CDR3 bases are TGTGCCAGCAGCTTTAGACTAGCGGGGGTGAACACCGGGGAGCTGTTTTTT. Protein sequence: CASSFRLAGVNTGELFF. The variable domain in full, with the rest retrieved from reference TRBV13 and TRBJ2-2, is AAGVIQSPRHLIKEKRETATLKCYPIPRHDTVYWYQQGPGQDPQFLISFYEKMQSDKGSIPDRFSAQQFSDYHSELNMSSLELGDSALYFCASSFRLAGVNTGELFFGEGSRLTVL.